This T cell receptor beta chain was obtained from a study of T cell responses to AZD1222 COVID-19 vaccine. Germline V lookup: CDR1 MNHNS, CDR2 SASEGT. The V end was cut by 4 bases, the J end by 2 bases, with 15 bases between. This CDR3 is 16 amino acids long. The study's findings and limits: Of spike-specific TCRs, nearly half reportedly target regions left unmutated in variants. At baseline, just five to seven AZD1222 recipients tested seropositive. A mostly white British donor set with more females was recruited, and clonal diversity was possibly underestimated. Scientists sampled the repertoires only once the peak T cell response had passed.

To note about this clone: Its antigen is undetermined.

Method: immunoSEQ multiplex PCR; TCRdb's copy keeps in-frame clones and lacks some. Altogether over 60,000 clones are present, 79% being singletons, with the ten largest covering approximately 23%. The receptor's source is an adult in good health. The chain is built from TRBV6-1 and TRBJ1-5; D is possibly TRBD1 (5 bases). Sequences were derived from peripheral blood, sampled on day 0 of MenACWY control vaccination. CDR3 amino acids: CASSGGRRGGNQPQHF. For the CDR3, the DNA is TGTGCCAGCAGTGGTGGACGTAGGGGTGGCAATCAGCCCCAGCATTTT.